A selection of T cell receptor beta chains follows, all from one sample in a study of T cell changes during pregnancy in multiple sclerosis. Produced via immunoSEQ multiplex PCR; TCRdb's table is partial and in-frame only. This table has 37,000 or so clones, 88% appearing once. Source: CD4+ T cells from peripheral blood mononuclear cells, taken before pregnancy. Receptors originate from a female donor with multiple sclerosis, enrolled in a pregnancy study. The CDR3 runs from the conserved cysteine through the conserved F or W. The D gene is left open where the match is weak. Where a row states a size, it is once, few, many or the class of an expanded clone; other rows omit it.

15,TRBD1,TRBJ2-5,TRBV10-3,-,TGTGCCATCAGGCAGGACAGGGGGAACCAAGAGACCCAGTACTTC,CAIRQDRGNQETQYF
20,TRBD2,TRBJ2-5,TRBV19,-,TGTGCCAGTAGGTGGGGGGCGAACCGGGGGCTAGCGGGAACTCCAGAGACCCAGTACTTC,CASRWGANRGLAGTPETQYF
14,-,TRBJ2-6,TRBV30,-,TGTGCCACGGGTAGAGGCTCTGGGGCCAACGTCCTGACTTTC,CATGRGSGANVLTF
12,-,TRBJ2-3,TRBV7-6,once,TGTGCCAGCAGCTTACAGACAGATACGCAGTATTTT,CASSLQTDTQYF
16,TRBD2,TRBJ2-7,TRBV28,-,TGTGCCAGCAGTTTAACTACTAGCGGGCGCACCTACGAGCAGTACTTC,CASSLTTSGRTYEQYF
16,-,TRBJ2-7,TRBV7-2,-,TGTGCCAGCAGCTTAGCGCCGACTAAAACCTCCTACGAGCAGTACTTC,CASSLAPTKTSYEQYF
16,TRBD1,TRBJ1-1,TRBV5-1,-,TGCGCCAGCAGCTTGGGGGACAGGTTCATGAACACTGAAGCTTTCTTT,CASSLGDRFMNTEAFF
15,TRBD1,TRBJ1-5,TRBV5-1,-,TGCGCCAGCAGCTTGGCCGGGACAGCTAATCAGCCCCAGCATTTT,CASSLAGTANQPQHF
16,TRBD2,TRBJ2-5,TRBV7-3,-,TGTGCCAGCAGCGCACCCGGGACTAGCGGGAGAGAGACCCAGTACTTC,CASSAPGTSGRETQYF
16,-,TRBJ1-5,TRBV28,-,TGTGCCAGCAGTTTCCCCCGAGGGGGGAGGGATCAGCCCCAGCATTTT,CASSFPRGGRDQPQHF
13,TRBD1,TRBJ2-7,TRBV19,once,TGTGCCAGTAGTCCCGGGACAGCCTACGAGCAGTACTTC,CASSPGTAYEQYF
15,TRBD1,TRBJ1-2,TRBV5-1,-,TGCGCCAGCAGCTATGGAGGGACAGAAAACTATGGCTACACCTTC,CASSYGGTENYGYTF
15,-,TRBJ2-7,TRBV27,once,TGTGCCAGCAGCCCTCGAGGTGGCAGGGCCTACGAGCAGTACTTC,CASSPRGGRAYEQYF
13,-,TRBJ1-2,TRBV10-3,once,TGTGCCATCAGTGAGTCGACTACTTATGGCTACACCTTC,CAISESTTYGYTF
17,-,TRBJ2-1,TRBV4-1,-,TGCGCCAGCAGCCAAGATTTAGCGTTCAGCTCCTACAATGAGCAGTTCTTC,CASSQDLAFSSYNEQFF
13,-,TRBJ1-1,TRBV7-9,once,TGTGCCAGCAGCCCGTTTGGGCTTTCTGAAGCTTTCTTT,CASSPFGLSEAFF
15,TRBD2,TRBJ2-5,TRBV7-8,-,TGTGCCAGCAGTCCAAATTCGGGACTACAAGAGACCCAGTACTTC,CASSPNSGLQETQYF
16,TRBD1,TRBJ2-7,TRBV6-6,-,TGTGCCAGCAGTTACGTAACCGGGACAGGGGGCTCCGAGCAGTACTTC,CASSYVTGTGGSEQYF
12,TRBD1,TRBJ2-2,TRBV6-5,-,TGTGCCAGCGCACAGGGGGCCGGGGAGCTGTTTTTT,CASAQGAGELFF
14,-,TRBJ1-2,TRBV7-2,once,TGTGCCAGCAGCTTAAACCAGGGGAGCGGAGGCTACACCTTC,CASSLNQGSGGYTF
17,TRBD1,TRBJ1-5,TRBV4-2,few,TGTGCCAGCAGCCAAGAATGGGTGACAGGGGCAGATCAGCCCCAGCATTTT,CASSQEWVTGADQPQHF
17,-,TRBJ2-4,TRBV4-1,-,TGCGCCAGCAGCCAAGATTTTCAGGGAGGCAACTCAAACATTCAGTACTTC,CASSQDFQGGNSNIQYF
14,-,TRBJ1-1,TRBV5-1,-,TGCGCCAGCAGCTTTCAGGGCTACAACACTGAAGCTTTCTTT,CASSFQGYNTEAFF
13,-,TRBJ2-1,TRBV7-9,once,TGTGCCAGCAGCGCCCACGCGGGGATTGAGCAGTTCTTC,CASSAHAGIEQFF
13,-,TRBJ2-7,TRBV29-1,once,TGCAGCGTCCTGACTACTTTGGCCTACGAGCAGTACTTC,CSVLTTLAYEQYF
14,-,TRBJ1-5,TRBV28,-,TGTGCCAGCAGCTCTACGACAGGCAATCAGCCCCAGCATTTT,CASSSTTGNQPQHF
12,-,TRBJ1-5,TRBV2,-,TGTGCCAGCAGCTATAGCAATCAGCCCCAGCATTTT,CASSYSNQPQHF